The present entry profiles one T cell receptor beta chain with its context. The antigen remains undetermined. The germline V gene encodes CDR1 GTSNPN and CDR2 SVGIG (reference sequence). The CDR3 length is 11 residues. V shed 3 bases and J shed 7 bases, with 9 bases lying between them. The data were produced by immunoSEQ multiplex PCR, yet TCRdb's version contains in-frame clones alone and is incomplete. The profile shows approximately 44,000 clones, 55% to 75% of them singletons. The sample comes from a study of PD-1 blockade in classical Hodgkin lymphoma. Overall study findings and caveats: With respect to the repertoire differences, their causes, possibly disease activity or prior therapy, remain undefined. Reported findings placed baseline TCR diversity lower in newly diagnosed patients (compared with healthy donors).

Following autologous stem cell transplantation, relapse occurred in every patient, and exposure to brentuximab vedotin varied. The TCR sequence derives from a human donor with classical Hodgkin lymphoma. The gene calls are TRBV30 and TRBJ1-1; TRBD1 is a possible D gene (6 bases). This specimen was peripheral blood mononuclear cells (PBMCs), taken at baseline. The CDR3 spells CAWRTGFEAFF. Written as DNA, the CDR3 is TGTGCCTGGAGAACAGGGTTTGAAGCTTTCTTT.